The clone carrying this T cell receptor beta chain was seen many times. This sample was taken from a study of T cells in Graves' hyperthyroidism and ophthalmopathy. RNA transcripts provided the source from which TCR beta CDR3 regions were amplified. The HTBI set primed first-round TCR CDR3 RT-PCR. Using its own MiXCR run on the multiplex PCR reads, TCRdb lists one record per CDR3 protein. The repertoire includes about 840,000 distinct CDR3 sequences, about 38% of them detected once, and around 10% sits in the top ten. The length of the CDR3 is 13 residues. With 4 bases removed from V and 4 bases from J, the gap between germline ends came to 14 bases. Germline values: CDR1 SQVTM, CDR2 ANQGSEA. For the diagnoses, clinical symptoms, serum thyroxine and TRAb, thyroid ultrasound and orbital computed tomography were used.

This chain links TRBV29-1 with TRBJ2-7; D is ambiguous. The sequenced sample consisted of blood. The TCR sequence derives from a young man with Graves' hyperthyroidism. CDR3 DNA sequence: TGCAGCGTTGTTGGCAGAAAAGGGTACGAGCAGTACTTC. As protein: CSVVGRKGYEQYF.